This T cell receptor beta chain was identified in a study of T cells in Graves' hyperthyroidism and ophthalmopathy (dated by TCRdb to between 2017 and 2020). Study-level background: Peripheral blood was sampled at the time of initial diagnosis, prior to any treatment. To identify TCR V-J signatures that set the groups apart, the researchers used a discovery cohort of 100 patients, made up of about 44 with Graves' ophthalmopathy and 57 with stable Graves' hyperthyroidism. Whether ophthalmopathy could be predicted prospectively was tested in an independent validation cohort made up of approximately 19 hyperthyroidism patients plus 17 patients who later progressed to ophthalmopathy. The 75 to 100 discovery patients were randomly divided into training and test sets at a 7:3 ratio. Thyroid tissue and blood T-cell repertoires from several Graves' hyperthyroidism patients were also compared in the study. Following sampling, methimazole starting at 30 mg daily was given to hyperthyroidism patients, and high-dose intravenous methylprednisolone was given to ophthalmopathy patients. The paper describes TCR Vbeta CDR3 sequencing of 120 to 150 peripheral blood samples, made up of 43 ophthalmopathy patients, 70 to 75 hyperthyroidism patients and about 17 progressor patients.

Graves' hyperthyroidism was defined as stable when no progression to ophthalmopathy occurred over 18 months of follow-up. Hyperthyroidism patients were aged 18 to 65 years and newly diagnosed, with disease duration of less than 2 months. The study excluded patients with uncontrolled infections, other autoimmune diseases, pregnancy or lactation. Diagnoses were established on the basis of clinical symptoms, serum thyroxine and TRAb, thyroid ultrasound, and orbital computed tomography. PBMCs were isolated from approximately 10 ml of fresh peripheral blood by Ficoll-Paque density gradient centrifugation. Total RNA was extracted with Trizol reagent, and quality was checked on an Agilent 2100 Bioanalyzer. Amplification of TCR beta CDR3 regions was carried out from RNA transcripts. The TCR CDR3 was subjected to a first round of RT-PCR using the HTBI primer set and the Qiagen OneStep RT-PCR kit. Libraries were constructed in a second round of multiplex PCR, after which size selection and purification were performed. Paired-end sequencing of the libraries was performed with 100 bp reads on an Illumina HiSeq2000. The study's processing was this. Raw data were processed with SOAPnuke, discarding reads with adapters, uncalled bases, mean Phred below 15, or no exact constant-primer or identifier match. High-quality paired reads were merged using COPE v1.2.5, and each unique nucleotide sequence was defined as a clonotype. Clonotypes were aligned to IMGT TRBV, TRBD and TRBJ reference segments using MiTCR v1.1. Only V-J combinations with frequency above 0.0001, covering about 99% of repertoires, were analysed. The TCS score was defined as F50 (clonal expansion) divided by E x V (chaos), with BLOSUM62-based TCRdist calculated between CDR3 peptides within each V-J. Welch's t-statistics and random forest reduced roughly 530 V-J features to under 15, which were used in a naive Bayes classifier (R e1071). The similarity between thyroid and blood repertoires was quantified using the Morisita-Horn index. Using fastp at Q25 and MiXCR, TCRdb reprocessed the public reads and kept productive beta chains. Every distinct CDR3 protein forms one entry, paired with its most common genes and DNA. These V and J calls derive from TCRdb rather than the authors' analysis. The table for this sample lists hundreds of thousands of distinct CDR3 sequences; roughly 32% of them were counted only once. The leading ten clones occupy more than 25% of the sample.

Overall study results and their limits: Sample size was not statistically predetermined, and investigators were not blinded to group allocation. A 13 V-J signature model separated ophthalmopathy from stable hyperthyroidism, with around 91% sensitivity and 81.08% specificity in cross-validation and 80%/75% in testing. Most expanded thyroid clonotypes (frequency above 0.001) were also found in blood, which suggests that blood repertoires may mirror thyroid immune responses. In validation, the model predicted progression to ophthalmopathy a median of 6.5 months before onset, with 70% to 71% sensitivity and more than 72% specificity.

From the cysteine through the phenylalanine, the CDR3 covers 14 amino acids. The only DNA kept is the CDR3, 42 bases in frame from the first base. CDR1 SGHTA and CDR2 FQGNSA are derived from the germline V gene. Relative to germline, V is 1 base shorter and J is 8 bases shorter, with 12 bases between their ends. In regard to this clonotype: The antigen it recognizes is unknown. The input lacks base qualities; no much larger clone sits a single base away.

The chain joins TRBV7-2 to TRBJ2-1, with the D segment possibly TRBD1 or TRBD2, each aligning over 6 bases. The sequenced material came from blood. The receptor was derived from a woman in her 40s with Graves' hyperthyroidism. The CDR3 is CASSLGPGGDEQFF. The DNA sequence follows: TGTGCCAGCAGCTTAGGTCCCGGGGGCGATGAGCAGTTCTTC.